This T cell receptor (beta chain) was obtained from a study of beta chain features in type 1 diabetes (dated by TCRdb to 2017 to 2018). Background on the whole study: Mean age, gender distribution, total cell number and subset yield did not differ between patients and healthy donors. Regulatory and stem cell-like memory subsets were obtained from only 8 patients and roughly 8 healthy donors, while naive and central memory subsets were obtained from all 28 donors. In the study, recently diagnosed type 1 diabetes patients and matched healthy donors were compared on the TCRB repertoires of their sorted circulating CD4+ T cell subsets. A total of some 100,000,000 sorted cells were examined across all samples, and a strong correlation was observed between cell number per subset and RNA yield. Overall study outcomes, separate from this receptor: At VDJ recombination sites, type 1 diabetes patients had fewer insertions and more deleted nucleotides, which implies abnormalities in thymic rearrangement. Because cDNA was sequenced instead of genomic DNA, activated cells with high expression could be over-represented, although the groups did not differ in activation or CD3 levels. HLA sub-analyses involved small numbers of individuals, so any influence of HLA type on TCRB rearrangement remained unresolved. Naive, central memory and regulatory TCRB repertoires appeared to be more alike among patients than among healthy donors. A moderate but significant shortening of TCRB CDR3 length was observed in type 1 diabetes patients in all four CD4+ subsets. Shorter templates might be favored by PCR, yet because patient and control samples were amplified and corrected together, any such skew would affect both groups equally.

The germline V gene (reference sequence) yields SEHNR for CDR1 and FQNEAQ for CDR2. V is reduced by 1 base and J by 3 bases, leaving a spacing of 9 bases between them. The CDR3 spans 14 residues, from the cysteine through the phenylalanine. Just CDR3 DNA is preserved here, 42 bases in frame from base 1. From each donor, a single peripheral blood sample of about 110 mL on average was drawn into heparinised tubes. Naive, central memory, regulatory and stem cell-like memory CD4+ T cells were sorted on a BD FACSAria II using a panel including CD45RO, CCR7, CD25, CD127, CD95 and CD27. A purity above 98% was achieved for all sorted populations. Right away, PBMCs were isolated by Lymphoprep density gradient centrifugation and were stained directly, with no culture step. Samples were stained and sorted in pairs, with one healthy donor and one patient per experiment, so that batch effects were minimized. On this clone itself: Its antigen is currently not known. There are no base qualities to consult, and no much larger clone falls within one base.

The High Capacity cDNA Reverse Transcription Kit was used to reverse transcribe all of the isolated RNA, meaning that expressed TCRB transcripts were what got sequenced. Deep immunoSEQ sequencing was applied to naive, central memory and regulatory T cell samples, giving an average of about 3.7 million total reads per sample. After sorted cells were lysed in RLT buffer, RNA was extracted with DNase-treated RNeasy Micro or Mini kits, with the choice depending on cell number. Each cell subset was processed on its own to prevent cross-contamination, while patient and healthy donor samples were processed together. The immunoSEQ multiplex PCR was used to amplify TCRB sequences from cDNA, generating 87-bp fragments that spanned the CDR3 region. Amplicons were sequenced on the Illumina HiSeq platform. Per the source publication's procedure: Synthetic template baselines were used to correct PCR bias computationally, reads within Hamming distance 2 were collapsed, and singletons that could not be merged were discarded. Reads were aligned against IMGT so that V, D and J genes, CDR3 length and insertions or deletions at six rearrangement sites could be assigned. Within each subset, clonotype counts were normalized to the number of sorted cells before true diversity and Gini coefficients were calculated with the tcR R package. The overlap coefficient, calculated on TCRB nucleotide sequences, was used to quantify repertoire sharing. Out-of-frame TCRB sequences from naive cells were analyzed as a proxy for the pre-selection repertoire. Entries here come from immuneACCESS through TCRdb and include only in-frame sequences with V and J called. Some clones fail to appear in such tables; in the studies checked, an unresolved V gene covers under half of the shortfall, and the cause of the remainder is unknown. That table is the source of V, J and clone size, and D and trimming were worked out from the DNA. The sample yields hundreds of thousands of clones; about an eighth were counted once. The top ten clonotypes cover 0.035% to 0.045% of the sample.

The rearranged chain carries TRBV7-9 and TRBJ1-2; TRBD1 is possibly the D segment (5 matching bases). Sequenced sample: naive CD4+ T cells from blood. The cell subset or site label, as the study defines it: true naive CD4+ T cells. This clonotype was sampled from a man aged 18 to 30 with type 1 diabetes. The CDR3 region reads CASSLDLGHYGYTF. The DNA sequence is as follows: TGTGCCAGCAGCTTAGATTTGGGACACTATGGCTACACCTTC.